This TCR beta chain was found in a study of blood T cell repertoires in COVID-19. Study overall: Specimens from acute and convalescent COVID-19 originated in the United States, Italy and Spain. PBMCs, B-cell-depleted T cells, or T cells were the source of the cDNA or gDNA that made up the material.

Per germline, CDR1 SGHRS and CDR2 YFSETQ. The CDR3 is 13 residues long. V was clipped by 5 bases and J by 5 bases; unmatched bases: 5. Original methodology: Using reference gene primer amplification, nucleated cell counts were estimated. Clones were read by immunoSEQ multiplex PCR, and TCRdb kept only the in-frame ones, dropping some. The V and J calls and clone size come from that table; D and trimming were worked out from the DNA. This sample carries 100,000 to 150,000 clones, around 81% of them seen once, and the ten largest clones take about 3.8%. What was sequenced was peripheral blood. The sequence was collected from a woman in her fifties or sixties with acute or convalescent COVID-19. The chain couples TRBV5-1 to TRBJ2-3; 7 bases align to TRBD1. The CDR3 here is CASSRTGEDTQYF. The CDR3 region has the DNA TGCGCCAGCAGTCGGACAGGTGAAGATACGCAGTATTTT.